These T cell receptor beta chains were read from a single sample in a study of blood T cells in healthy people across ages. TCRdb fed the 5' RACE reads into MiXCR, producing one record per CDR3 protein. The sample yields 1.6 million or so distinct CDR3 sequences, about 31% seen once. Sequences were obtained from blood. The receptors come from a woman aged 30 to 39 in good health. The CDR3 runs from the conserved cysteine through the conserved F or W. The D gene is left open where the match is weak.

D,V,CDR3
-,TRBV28,CASTTTVSSSYNEQFF
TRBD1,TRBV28,CASSGDREADTQYF
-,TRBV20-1,CSARDSTVNTEAFF
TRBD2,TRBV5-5,CASSLERGGLETQYF
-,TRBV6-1,CASSEVPEGYGYTF
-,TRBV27,CASSPRRESYNEQFF
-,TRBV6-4,CASSDVGGKGNTEAFF
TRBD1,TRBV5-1,CASSLAGRGGTEAFF
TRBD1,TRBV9,CASSPGTGVDQPQHF
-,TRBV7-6,CASSPVDKEYEQYF
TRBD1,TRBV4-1,CASSQQTGGPEAFF
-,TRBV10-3,CAISESASSYNEQFF
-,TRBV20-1,CSATPPAPGVGRTDTQYF
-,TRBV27,CASSRRWDARYSEQFF
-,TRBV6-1,CASSPRGSRETQYF
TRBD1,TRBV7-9,CASSPGTGRAYEQYF
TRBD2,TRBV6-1,CASSGRLAGGHSSYNEQFF
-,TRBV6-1,CACSLYLQTGSSYEQYF
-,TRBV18,CASSPPMAALVQETQYF
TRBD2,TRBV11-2,CASSPSGSKSPAYNEQFF
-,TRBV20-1,CSARNQVVNSPLHF
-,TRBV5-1,CASSSQPGDSNEQFF
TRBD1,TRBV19,CASNGGWLDRDRPGDNQQFF
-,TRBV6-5,CASSITGNWEPQHF
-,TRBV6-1,CASSEGVSGETQYF
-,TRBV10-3,CAISDGLGGNQPQHF
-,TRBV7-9,CASSVREPYEQYF
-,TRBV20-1,CSARADPGEKLFF
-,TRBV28,CASSEGYTNEKLFF
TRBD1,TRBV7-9,CASSFRTGLGDTQYF
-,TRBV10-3,CAISESWDGLQETQYF
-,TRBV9,CASSVGRGASTDTQYF
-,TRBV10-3,CAITRGPDYEQYF
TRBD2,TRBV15,CATGVAGGGETQYF
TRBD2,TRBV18,CASSPGLAGKATFLNEQFF
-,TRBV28,CASRGTAYGYTF
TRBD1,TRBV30,CAWSWTGGSTDTQYF
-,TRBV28,CASSLQVWETQYF
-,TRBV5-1,CASSSRSGPTYNEQFF
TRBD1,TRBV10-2,CASVGTAYNEQFF
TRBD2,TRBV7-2,CASSFVGRPRGETQYF
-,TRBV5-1,CASSFSSSANGYTF
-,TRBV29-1,CSVEEQGSKYF
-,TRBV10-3,CATSDLSYEQYF
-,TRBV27,CASSLVGPRSSYEQYF
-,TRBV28,CASSNTDSNYGYTF
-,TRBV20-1,CSARAWSPGDYATNEKRFF
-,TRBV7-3,CASSPTGRTTGELFF
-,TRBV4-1,CASSQGLVGNTEAFF